This T cell receptor (beta chain) came from a study of tumor-infiltrating lymphocytes in oesophageal squamous cell carcinoma. TCRdb recomputed calls from the PCR reads with MiXCR, one row per CDR3 protein. The table lists about 14,000 distinct CDR3 sequences, about half of them singletons. V lost 2 bases and J lost 4, with 13 bases in between. CDR3 length: 15 residues. Per the germline V gene, CDR1 is MDHEN and CDR2 is SYDVKM. The chain carries TRBV28 and TRBJ2-3; tentative D call: TRBD1 (5 bases). This sequence originates from a male donor with esophageal squamous cell carcinoma. The sequenced sample was blood. CDR3 coding DNA: TGTGCCAGCAGTTTACAGGGATCCGTCTCAGATACGCAGTATTTT. Its translation: CASSLQGSVSDTQYF.